These 9 T cell receptor beta chains originate from one sample sequenced in a study of neurological immune-mediated disorders. TCRdb recomputed calls from the 5' RACE reads with MiXCR, one row per CDR3 protein. Among approximately 100,000 distinct CDR3 sequences listed, 3.5% were seen once. Sequences were obtained from PBMCs. Every receptor here comes from a woman aged 50 to 60 with multiple sclerosis.

This clonotype was recorded at least ten times. V is TRBV4-1 and J is TRBJ2-3; D call uncertain. The V and J ends lost 2 bases and 2 bases respectively, with 2 bases between them. The germline V gene encodes CDR1 MGHRA and CDR2 YSYEKL. CDR3 length equals 12 residues. In DNA, the CDR3 is TGCGCCAGCAGCCAAAACACAGATACGCAGTATTTT. Translated, it gives CASSQNTDTQYF.

Turning to this clonotype: A clone one base away is much larger, so this may be a read error. The chain has TRBV2 and TRBJ2-7; 7 positions agree with TRBD1. This CDR3 region has 16 residues. Germline-derived CDR1 and CDR2 are SNHLY and FYNNEI. Here the CDR3 reads CASSESTGALPYEKYF. For the CDR3, the DNA is TGTGCCAGCAGTGAATCTACAGGGGCCCTTCCCTACGAGAAGTACTTC.

By share of the sample, this clonotype is medium-sized. The rearrangement joins TRBV15 to TRBJ1-1; D unresolved. Trimming removed 5 bases from V and 0 bases from J, with 13 bases in between. The CDR3 has 15 residues. Per germline, CDR1 LNHNV and CDR2 YYDKDF (reference sequence). CDR3 sequence reads: CATSHPSGMNTEAFF. The CDR3 region has the DNA TGTGCCACCAGCCACCCAAGCGGGATGAACACTGAAGCTTTCTTT.

The CDR3 nucleotides are TGTGCCAGCAGCCCTGGGGACAGCACTAACTATGGCTACACCTTC. This sequence encodes CASSPGDSTNYGYTF. The gene calls are TRBV5-5 and TRBJ1-2; 7 bases align to TRBD1. The trim removed 4 bases at V and 0 bases at J, leaving 6 bases unmatched. The CDR3 is made up of 15 amino acids. Germline CDR1 SGHKS, CDR2 YYEKEE (reference sequence). Full variable domain (outside the CDR3, taken from reference TRBV5-5 and TRBJ1-2): DAGVTQSPTHLIKTRGQQVTLRCSPISGHKSVSWYQQVLGQGPQFIFQYYEKEERGRGNFPDRFSARQFPNYSSELNVNALLLGDSALYLCASSPGDSTNYGYTFGSGTRLTVV.

The chain has TRBV20-1 and TRBJ1-2, with a weak D call TRBD1 (5 bases). Germline CDR1 and CDR2: DFQATT and SNEGSKA (reference sequence). V lost 4 bases to trimming and J lost 3 bases, with 9 bases between them. This CDR3 is 12 amino acids long. CDR3 bases: TGCAGTGCTATCCGGGGGGACTATGGCTACACCTTC. Translation: CSAIRGDYGYTF.

In this sample, this clonotype turned up a few times. Possible read error: a much larger clone is one base away. The chain joins TRBV3-1 to TRBJ2-7; the match to TRBD1 covers 10 bases. The CDR3 runs to 14 residues. CDR1 and CDR2 (germline): LGHDT, YNNKEL (reference sequence). Losses at the gene ends were 3 bases for V and 7 bases for J; bases not matched to a gene: 6. CDR3 sequence (DNA): TGTGCCAGCAGCCACGGGACAGGGGTTTTAGAGCAGTACTTC. Translation gives CASSHGTGVLEQYF.

This chain links TRBV20-1 with TRBJ2-3; 9 bases line up with TRBD2. J gave up 4 bases and V 4 bases, and 6 bases lay outside the gene matches. Germline lookup yields CDR1 DFQATT and CDR2 SNEGSKA (reference sequence). This CDR3 comprises 14 residues. CDR3: CSATGTSSPDTQYF. CDR3 DNA: TGCAGTGCTACCGGGACTAGCAGTCCAGATACGCAGTATTTT.

This clonotype was observed at least ten times. V usage is TRBV24-1 and J usage is TRBJ2-2; 11 bases match TRBD1. This CDR3 is 16 amino acids long. CDR1 and CDR2 (germline): KGHDR, SFDVKD. After removal of 3 bases from V and 6 bases from J, the junction contained 5 bases not matched to a gene. The CDR3 region is CATSDGGTGGAGELFF. The CDR3 DNA sequence: TGTGCCACCAGTGATGGCGGGACAGGGGGTGCCGGGGAGCTGTTTTTT.

This clonotype was seen ten or more times. This rearrangement joins TRBV5-1 to TRBJ1-1; 9 bases fit TRBD1. The germline V gene has CDR1 SGHRS and CDR2 YFSETQ. J gave up 0 bases and V 4 bases, and 4 bases lay outside the gene matches. The CDR3 sequence is 15 residues long. The chain's CDR3 is CASSTGQGLNTEAFF. The CDR3 bases are TGCGCCAGCAGCACAGGACAGGGGTTGAACACTGAAGCTTTCTTT.